This TCR beta chain derives from a study of cytomegalovirus exposure and HLA in healthy donors. The PCR contained 60 Vbeta and 13 Jbeta primers. Assay: immunoSEQ multiplex PCR; the TCRdb copy retains only in-frame clones and omits some. The sample includes under 95,000 clones, around four fifths of them seen just once. This TCR was sampled from a boy younger than 18 in good health and CMV-seronegative. Sequences were obtained from PBMCs.

Written as DNA, the CDR3 is TGTGCCAGCAGTGCTAGCGGGAGCTTCGATGAGCAGTTCTTC. It is translated as CASSASGSFDEQFF. The V and J genes are TRBV6-4 and TRBJ2-1; TRBD2 aligns across 10 bases. The CDR3 extends over 14 amino acids. V was clipped by 4 bases and J by 8 bases; unmatched bases: 5. CDR1 and CDR2 (germline): MRHNA, SNTAGT.